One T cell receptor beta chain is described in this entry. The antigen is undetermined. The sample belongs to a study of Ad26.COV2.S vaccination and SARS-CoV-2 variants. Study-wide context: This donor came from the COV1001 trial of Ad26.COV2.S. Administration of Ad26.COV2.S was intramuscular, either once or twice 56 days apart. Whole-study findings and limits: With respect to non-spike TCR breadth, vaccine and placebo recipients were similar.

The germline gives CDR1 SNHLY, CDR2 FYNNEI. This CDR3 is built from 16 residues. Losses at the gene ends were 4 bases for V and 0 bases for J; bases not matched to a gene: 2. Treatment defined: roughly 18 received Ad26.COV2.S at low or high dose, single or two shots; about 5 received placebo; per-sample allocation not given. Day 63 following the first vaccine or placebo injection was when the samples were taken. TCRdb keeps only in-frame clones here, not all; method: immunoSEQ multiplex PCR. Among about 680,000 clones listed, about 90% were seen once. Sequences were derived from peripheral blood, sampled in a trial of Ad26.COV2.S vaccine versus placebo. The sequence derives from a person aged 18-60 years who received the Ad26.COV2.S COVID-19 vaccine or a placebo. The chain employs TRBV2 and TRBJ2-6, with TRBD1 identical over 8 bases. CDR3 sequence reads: CASSADRGSGANVLTF. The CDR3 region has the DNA TGTGCCAGCAGTGCAGACAGGGGCTCTGGGGCCAACGTCCTGACTTTC.